A selection of T cell receptor beta chains follows, all from one sample in a study of post-analysis software for immune sequencing data. TCRdb recomputed calls from the PCR reads with MiXCR, one row per CDR3 protein. There are approximately 730,000 distinct CDR3 sequences in the sample; approximately 44% occur only once, and roughly 5% lies in the top ten. Source material: blood. The receptors derive from a girl aged 10 to 17 with multiple sclerosis. Each CDR3 is given without its conserved first and last residue. The order of the fields is D gene, V gene, CDR3 protein. D genes are given only for firm matches.

d_gene: .
v_gene: TRBV5-4
CDR3aa: ATGATRTDTQY

d_gene: .
v_gene: TRBV29-1
CDR3aa: GVLISSYNEQY

d_gene: .
v_gene: TRBV13
CDR3aa: ASSEEGTGYLEQF

d_gene: TRBD2
v_gene: TRBV15
CDR3aa: ATSRVVAGGQETQY

d_gene: .
v_gene: TRBV12-3/TRBV12-4
CDR3aa: ASSFRRTDSNQPQH

d_gene: TRBD1
v_gene: TRBV6-6
CDR3aa: ASSYRGGIGQPRH

d_gene: .
v_gene: TRBV5-1
CDR3aa: ASSLVPGVDQPQH

d_gene: .
v_gene: TRBV5-1
CDR3aa: ASSVQEKQY

d_gene: TRBD2
v_gene: TRBV20-1
CDR3aa: SASTSGGETQY

d_gene: TRBD2
v_gene: TRBV5-6
CDR3aa: ASSFFSGSPDSEQF

d_gene: TRBD1
v_gene: TRBV11-2
CDR3aa: ASSLGQGIMETQY

d_gene: .
v_gene: TRBV11-1
CDR3aa: ASSLVLVGTADPPDTQY

d_gene: .
v_gene: TRBV15
CDR3aa: ATSRGEGQGDTQY

d_gene: TRBD1
v_gene: TRBV20-1
CDR3aa: SGSGTAKETQY

d_gene: TRBD1
v_gene: TRBV4-3
CDR3aa: ASSQERSQGQSYGYT

d_gene: TRBD1
v_gene: TRBV7-2
CDR3aa: ASSYPGQGEQY

d_gene: .
v_gene: TRBV5-1
CDR3aa: ASSLEGRRVEASGYT

d_gene: TRBD1
v_gene: TRBV5-5
CDR3aa: ASSLRTGLYGCT

d_gene: .
v_gene: TRBV28
CDR3aa: ASTPRDISGELF

d_gene: TRBD2
v_gene: TRBV2
CDR3aa: ASSRTSVSYEQY

d_gene: .
v_gene: TRBV9
CDR3aa: ASSRDSTQPQH

d_gene: .
v_gene: TRBV7-3
CDR3aa: ASSSHRDIRNTGELF

d_gene: .
v_gene: TRBV27
CDR3aa: ASNQPQH

d_gene: TRBD1
v_gene: TRBV12-3/TRBV12-4
CDR3aa: ASSPAGTGRETQY

d_gene: .
v_gene: TRBV6-2/TRBV6-3
CDR3aa: ASSYSKETDTQY

d_gene: TRBD2
v_gene: TRBV24-1
CDR3aa: ATSDHSSGISGGKF

d_gene: TRBD1
v_gene: TRBV6-6
CDR3aa: ASSTGGGEKLF

d_gene: .
v_gene: TRBV28
CDR3aa: ASSTRTAFPVRYGYT

d_gene: TRBD2
v_gene: TRBV7-6
CDR3aa: ASSSKGLAGGGETQY

d_gene: .
v_gene: TRBV5-6
CDR3aa: ASSAQSEPSPLYGYT

d_gene: .
v_gene: TRBV6-1
CDR3aa: ASRDSYQETQY

d_gene: .
v_gene: TRBV20-1
CDR3aa: SASRPQY

d_gene: TRBD2
v_gene: TRBV29-1
CDR3aa: SAKRGSYNEQF

d_gene: TRBD2
v_gene: TRBV7-2
CDR3aa: ASSSTSGRAGEQF

d_gene: .
v_gene: TRBV24-1
CDR3aa: ATSDEAEIPTDTQY

d_gene: TRBD2
v_gene: TRBV7-2
CDR3aa: ASSLTWGLAYNEQF

d_gene: TRBD1
v_gene: TRBV12-3/TRBV12-4
CDR3aa: ASRVQGAYEQY

d_gene: .
v_gene: TRBV4-1
CDR3aa: ASSQDWAQRRSSTDTQY

d_gene: TRBD1
v_gene: TRBV20-1
CDR3aa: SARGWTGPNEQF

d_gene: .
v_gene: TRBV27
CDR3aa: ASSLYTNSPLH

d_gene: .
v_gene: TRBV7-9
CDR3aa: ASSYKPDTQY

d_gene: .
v_gene: TRBV6-5
CDR3aa: ASSYSPTSSGISYNEQY

d_gene: .
v_gene: TRBV20-1
CDR3aa: SAREAGSHCEQY

d_gene: TRBD1
v_gene: TRBV12-5
CDR3aa: ASGGHSGGDGYT

d_gene: TRBD2
v_gene: TRBV7-2
CDR3aa: ASSLVGLLTSPRRTDTQY